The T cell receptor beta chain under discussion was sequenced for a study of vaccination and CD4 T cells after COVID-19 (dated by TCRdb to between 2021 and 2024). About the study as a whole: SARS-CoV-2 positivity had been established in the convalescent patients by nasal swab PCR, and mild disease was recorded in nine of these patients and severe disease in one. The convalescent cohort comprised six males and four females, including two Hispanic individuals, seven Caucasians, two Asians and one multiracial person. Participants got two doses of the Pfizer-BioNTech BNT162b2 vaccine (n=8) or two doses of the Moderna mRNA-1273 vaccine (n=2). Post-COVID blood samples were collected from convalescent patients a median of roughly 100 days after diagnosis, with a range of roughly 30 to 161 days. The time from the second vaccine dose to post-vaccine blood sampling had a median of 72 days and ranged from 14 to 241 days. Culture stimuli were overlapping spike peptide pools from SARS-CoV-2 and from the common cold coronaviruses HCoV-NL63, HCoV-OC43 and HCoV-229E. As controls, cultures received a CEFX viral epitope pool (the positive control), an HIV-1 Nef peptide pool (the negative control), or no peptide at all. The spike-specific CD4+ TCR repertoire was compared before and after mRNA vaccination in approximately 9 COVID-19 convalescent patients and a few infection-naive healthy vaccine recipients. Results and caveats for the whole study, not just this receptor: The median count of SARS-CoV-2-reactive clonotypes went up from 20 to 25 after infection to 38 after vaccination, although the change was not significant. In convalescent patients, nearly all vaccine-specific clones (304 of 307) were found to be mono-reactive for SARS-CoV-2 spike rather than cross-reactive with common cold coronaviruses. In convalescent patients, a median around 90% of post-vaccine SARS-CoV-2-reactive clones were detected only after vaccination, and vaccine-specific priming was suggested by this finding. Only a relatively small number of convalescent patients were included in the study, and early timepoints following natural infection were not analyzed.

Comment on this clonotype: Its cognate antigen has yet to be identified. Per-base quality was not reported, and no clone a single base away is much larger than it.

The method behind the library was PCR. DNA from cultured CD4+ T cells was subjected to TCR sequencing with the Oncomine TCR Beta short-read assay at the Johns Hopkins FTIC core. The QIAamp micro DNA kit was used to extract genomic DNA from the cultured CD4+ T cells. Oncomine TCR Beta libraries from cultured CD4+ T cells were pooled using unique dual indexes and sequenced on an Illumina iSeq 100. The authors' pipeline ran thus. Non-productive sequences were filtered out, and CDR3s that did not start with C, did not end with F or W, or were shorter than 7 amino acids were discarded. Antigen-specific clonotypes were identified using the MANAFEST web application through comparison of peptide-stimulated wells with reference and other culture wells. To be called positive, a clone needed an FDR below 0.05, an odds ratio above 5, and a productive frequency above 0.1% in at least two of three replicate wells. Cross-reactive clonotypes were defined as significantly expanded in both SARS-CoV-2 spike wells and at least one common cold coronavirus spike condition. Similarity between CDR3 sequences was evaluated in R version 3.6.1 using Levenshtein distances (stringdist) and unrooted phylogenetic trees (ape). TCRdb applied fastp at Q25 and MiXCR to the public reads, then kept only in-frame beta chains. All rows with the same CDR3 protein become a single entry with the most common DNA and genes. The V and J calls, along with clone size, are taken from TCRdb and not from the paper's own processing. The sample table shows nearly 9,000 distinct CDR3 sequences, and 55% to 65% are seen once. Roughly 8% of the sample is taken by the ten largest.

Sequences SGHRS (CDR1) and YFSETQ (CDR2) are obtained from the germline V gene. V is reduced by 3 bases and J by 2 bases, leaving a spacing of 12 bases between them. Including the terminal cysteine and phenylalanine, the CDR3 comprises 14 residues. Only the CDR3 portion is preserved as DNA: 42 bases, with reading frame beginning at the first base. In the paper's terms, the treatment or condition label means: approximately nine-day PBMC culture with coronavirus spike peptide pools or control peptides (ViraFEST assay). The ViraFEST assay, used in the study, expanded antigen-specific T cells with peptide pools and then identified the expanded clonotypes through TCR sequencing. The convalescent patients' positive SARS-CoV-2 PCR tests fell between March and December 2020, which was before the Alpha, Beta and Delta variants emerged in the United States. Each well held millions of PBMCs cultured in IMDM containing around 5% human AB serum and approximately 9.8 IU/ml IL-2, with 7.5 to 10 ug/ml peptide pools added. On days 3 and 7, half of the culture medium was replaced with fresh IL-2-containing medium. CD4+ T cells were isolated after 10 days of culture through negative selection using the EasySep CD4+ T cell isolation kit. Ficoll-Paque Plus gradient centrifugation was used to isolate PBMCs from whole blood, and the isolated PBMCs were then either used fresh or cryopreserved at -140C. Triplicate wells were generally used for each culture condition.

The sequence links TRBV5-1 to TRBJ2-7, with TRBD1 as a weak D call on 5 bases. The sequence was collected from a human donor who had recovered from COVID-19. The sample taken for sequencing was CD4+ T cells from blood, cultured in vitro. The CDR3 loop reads CASSYQWGPYEQYF. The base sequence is TGCGCCAGCAGCTATCAGTGGGGCCCCTACGAGCAGTACTTC.